The following is a T cell receptor beta chain sequence with its context. The sample comes from a study of T cell changes during pregnancy in multiple sclerosis. V was pared by 6 bases and J by 2 bases, with 10 bases between. Germline assignment: CDR1 SGHDN and CDR2 FVKESK. The CDR3 covers 13 residues. Profiling relied on immunoSEQ multiplex PCR, and the TCRdb table lists in-frame clones only, not all of them. The table shows about 61,000 clones, with around 90% occurring only once. The source is a female donor in good health, enrolled as a control in a pregnancy study. Sequences were derived from peripheral blood, sampled in the first trimester of pregnancy. V is TRBV14 and J is TRBJ1-2; the D gene is possibly TRBD1 (6 bases). CDR3 bases: TGTGCCAGCAGTCACACAGGGAACTATGGCTACACCTTC. It codes for CASSHTGNYGYTF.